The 9 T cell receptor beta chains in this list originate from one sample, sequenced in a study of T cells in Graves' hyperthyroidism and ophthalmopathy. What was amplified from RNA transcripts were TCR beta CDR3 regions. Primed by the HTBI set, a first-round RT-PCR was run on the TCR CDR3. TCRdb reprocessed the multiplex PCR reads with MiXCR, giving one entry per CDR3 protein. The data contain a few hundred thousand distinct CDR3 sequences, around an eighth of them singletons. Sequencing input: blood. Receptors originate from a man aged 25 to 45 with Graves' hyperthyroidism that later progressed to Graves' ophthalmopathy.

This clonotype was counted at least ten times. The chain links TRBV20-1 to TRBJ2-7; tentative D call: TRBD2 (6 bases). V dropped 1 base and J dropped 2 bases, with 15 bases sitting between them. This CDR3 has 15 residues. Germline CDR1 is DFQATT and CDR2 is SNEGSKA (reference sequence). CDR3 sequence reads: CSARVFRDWAYEQYF. In DNA, the CDR3 is TGCAGTGCTAGAGTTTTTCGGGACTGGGCCTACGAGCAGTACTTC.

This clonotype was found a few times. V gene TRBV5-1 combines with J gene TRBJ2-7, with D maybe TRBD2 (6 bases). Germline-derived CDR1 and CDR2 are SGHRS and YFSETQ. This CDR3 spans 13 amino acids. Deletions cut 0 bases from V and 7 bases from J, with 11 bases between. The CDR3 region is CASSLERAREQYF. The DNA of the CDR3 is TGCGCCAGCAGCTTGGAGCGGGCTAGGGAGCAGTACTTC.

There are many counts of this clonotype. The rearrangement uses TRBV15 and TRBJ1-1, with a tentative D call TRBD1 (5 bases). Germline V gene lookup returns CDR1 LNHNV and CDR2 YYDKDF (reference sequence). V dropped 1 base and J dropped 9 bases, with 12 bases sitting between them. The length of the CDR3 is 13 residues. CDR3 region: CATSRGGELKAFF. The CDR3 DNA reads as TGTGCCACCAGCAGAGGGGGGGAACTGAAAGCTTTCTTT. The full variable domain, in which reference TRBV15 and TRBJ1-1 provide the parts outside the CDR3, is DAMVIQNPRYQVTQFGKPVTLSCSQTLNHNVMYWYQQKSSQAPKLLFHYYDKDFNNEADTPDNFQSRRPNTSFCFLDIRSPGLGDTAMYLCATSRGGELKAFFGQGTRLTVV.

This clonotype came up a few times. The gene calls are TRBV20-1 and TRBJ2-7, with 8 bases identical to TRBD2. Germline V gives CDR1 DFQATT, CDR2 SNEGSKA (reference sequence). The CDR3 has 13 residues. The junction had 5 bases not matched to a gene; V was cut back by 3 bases and J by 4 bases. This chain's CDR3 is CSASGGAFYEQYF. The DNA of the CDR3 is TGCAGTGCTAGCGGGGGGGCGTTTTACGAGCAGTACTTC.

In its sample, this clonotype was seen a few times. The rearrangement uses TRBV24-1 and TRBJ1-2, with 7 bases fitting TRBD1. The CDR3 covers 15 residues. The germline CDR1 and CDR2 sequences are KGHDR and SFDVKD. Losses at the gene ends were 4 bases for V and 6 bases for J; bases not matched to a gene: 10. The CDR3 reads CATSDRGQAEDGYTF. In DNA, the CDR3 is TGTGCCACCAGTGACCGTGGACAGGCGGAGGATGGCTACACCTTC.

This clonotype was observed a few times. V and J are TRBV4-1 and TRBJ2-1, with 7 bases lining up with TRBD1. This CDR3 region has 13 residues. CDR1 is MGHRA and CDR2 is YSYEKL in the germline V gene. V lost 2 bases and J lost 8; bases outside the gene matches: 3. The CDR3 region is CASSQNRGHEQFF. The CDR3 coding sequence is TGCGCCAGCAGCCAAAACAGGGGCCATGAGCAGTTCTTC.

This clonotype was counted once. A read error may be the cause here, since a much bigger clone is one base away. This chain links TRBV7-9 with TRBJ2-2; 9 bases are a match to TRBD1. CDR3 length equals 12 residues. Germline lookup yields CDR1 SEHNR and CDR2 FQNEAQ (reference sequence). V trimming: 5 bases; J trimming: 14 bases; junction bases outside the gene matches: 6. CDR3 region: CASSPDRGGLFF. DNA for the CDR3: TGTGCCAGCAGCCCCGACAGGGGGGGACTGTTTTTT.

This clonotype has just a few counts. The chain recombines TRBV7-2 with TRBJ1-6; D perhaps matches TRBD1 (6 bases). Germline values: CDR1 SGHTA, CDR2 FQGNSA. V lost 2 bases and J lost 0, with 11 bases in between. This CDR3 region has 17 residues. CDR3 in DNA: TGTGCCAGCAGCTTACAGGGGCTGAGCTCCTATAATTCACCCCTCCACTTT. Protein sequence: CASSLQGLSSYNSPLHF.

The rearrangement uses TRBV6-2 or TRBV6-3 and TRBJ2-1; TRBD1 matches at 9 bases. This CDR3 is 14 amino acids long. V lost 6 bases to trimming and J lost 8 bases; unmatched junction nucleotides: 8. Germline CDR1 and CDR2: MNHEY and SVGEGT. This CDR3 is CASSAGTGLDEQFF. The CDR3 region has the DNA TGTGCCAGCAGCGCCGGGACAGGGCTGGATGAGCAGTTCTTC.